Presented here are 15 T cell receptor beta chains from one specimen sequenced in a study of OX40 agonist ivuxolimab in advanced cancers. This table comes from immunoSEQ multiplex PCR, and its TCRdb copy is limited to in-frame clones, with some not included. The sample contains about 43,000 clones, approximately 88% of which appear only once. The material was CD4+ or CD8+ T cells sorted from blood, obtained in a trial of the OX40 agonist ivuxolimab. These receptors all stem from an adult with an advanced solid tumor such as melanoma, head and neck, liver or kidney cancer.

The chain links TRBV19 to TRBJ2-7, with 12 bases aligning to TRBD2. The V and J ends lost 5 bases and 5 bases, in that order; junction bases with no gene match: 7. Germline V gene data show CDR1 as LNHDA and CDR2 as SQIVND (reference sequence). The length of the CDR3 is 15 residues. The DNA of the CDR3 is TGTGCCAGTAGTCGCCTAGCGGGAGGGCCCGACGAGCAGTACTTC. Protein sequence: CASSRLAGGPDEQYF.

The chain joins TRBV6-5 to TRBJ2-5, with 9 nucleotides matching TRBD2. This CDR3 is 15 amino acids long. V dropped 2 bases and J dropped 5; count of bases not matched to a gene: 6. Germline values: CDR1 MNHEY, CDR2 SVGAGI. The DNA for the CDR3 is TGTGCCAGCAGTTACCAAGAGAGCGGGAGGGAGACCCAGTACTTC. Its protein product is CASSYQESGRETQYF.

This chain joins TRBV5-1 and TRBJ2-7; 7 nucleotides line up with TRBD2. Germline CDR1 SGHRS, CDR2 YFSETQ. The CDR3 is 15 residues long. V was pared by 0 bases and J by 4 bases, with 7 bases of the junction left unmatched. Written as DNA, the CDR3 is TGCGCCAGCAGCTTGGGGGGGGGACTTAAATACGAGCAGTACTTC. Residues: CASSLGGGLKYEQYF.

This clone has more than one count but fewer than ten. This sample also contains other DNA sequences that code for the same CDR3. The genes are TRBV4-1 and TRBJ2-7; a weak D match, TRBD1 (6 bases). Per the germline V gene, CDR1 is MGHRA and CDR2 is YSYEKL. The CDR3 runs 14 residues. Trimming shortened V by 3 bases and J by 2 bases, and 11 bases separated the two germline ends. DNA of the CDR3: TGCGCCAGCAGCCATCCGGGACAAGCCTACGAGCAGTACTTC. Translated: CASSHPGQAYEQYF.

The V call is TRBV15, the J call TRBJ1-1, with D hard to call. The CDR3 is 17 amino acids. V was clipped by 0 bases and J by 0 bases, with 14 bases between them. CDR1 is LNHNV and CDR2 is YYDKDF in the germline V gene (reference sequence). The CDR3 DNA reads as TGTGCCACCAGCAGAGAAGAGGCTGGCCCCGTGAACACTGAAGCTTTCTTT. It is translated as CATSREEAGPVNTEAFF.

This chain links TRBV9 with TRBJ2-1; D gene unclear. The CDR3 sequence is 16 residues long. V shed 3 bases and J shed 0 bases, with 13 bases lying between them. Germline V CDR1 and CDR2: SGDLS, YYNGEE. This CDR3 is CASSASEVPSYNEQFF. CDR3 in DNA: TGTGCCAGCAGCGCTTCAGAAGTCCCCTCCTACAATGAGCAGTTCTTC.

This clone was recorded only once. This chain connects TRBV7-9 to TRBJ2-7; D unresolved. V shed 5 bases and J shed 2 bases, with 19 bases lying between them. CDR3 length: 16 residues. The V gene's germline CDR1 is SEHNR and CDR2 FQNEAQ (reference sequence). The CDR3 protein is CASSHTGSSNPYEQYF. The CDR3 DNA follows: TGTGCCAGCAGCCACACGGGCAGCTCCAACCCCTACGAGCAGTACTTC.

V is TRBV13 and J is TRBJ2-1; D gene uncertain. Per germline, CDR1 PRHDT and CDR2 FYEKMQ (reference sequence). The CDR3 contains 11 residues. V was trimmed by 1 base and J by 9 bases, leaving 4 bases between them. CDR3 protein: CASSLDVEQFF. The CDR3 DNA is TGTGCCAGCAGCTTAGACGTTGAGCAGTTCTTC.

The genes are TRBV28 and TRBJ2-1; D is undetermined. Per the germline V gene, CDR1 is MDHEN and CDR2 is SYDVKM. This CDR3 has 13 amino acids. V was trimmed by 1 base and J by 5 bases, leaving 6 bases between them. The CDR3 DNA reads TGTGCCAGCAGTTTATCGGGTCACAATGAGCAGTTCTTC. It is translated as CASSLSGHNEQFF.

This chain joins TRBV5-6 and TRBJ2-1, with 8 bases aligning to TRBD2. The V gene end was trimmed by 3 bases and the J gene end by 4 bases; junction bases not matched to a gene: 9. Per germline, CDR1 SGHDT and CDR2 YYEEEE. The CDR3 length is 16 residues. The DNA of the CDR3 is TGTGCCAGCAGCTCCCGGGGGGGCGGGAAATACAATGAGCAGTTCTTC. Its protein product is CASSSRGGGKYNEQFF.

The chain carries TRBV6-5 and TRBJ2-7; 7 nucleotides align to TRBD1. V shed 2 bases, J shed 6 bases, and the junction held 10 bases outside the gene matches. Germline V gives CDR1 MNHEY, CDR2 SVGAGI. CDR3 length equals 15 residues. The CDR3 reads CASSYNDRVHSEQYF. DNA for the CDR3: TGTGCCAGCAGTTACAACGACAGGGTACACAGCGAGCAGTACTTC.

Only one count was recorded for this clone. Here the CDR3 reads CASRYTQGLPSLGSYNEQFF. The CDR3 DNA reads as TGTGCCAGCAGATACACTCAAGGCCTCCCCTCCCTTGGTTCCTACAATGAGCAGTTCTTC. The chain joins TRBV28 to TRBJ2-1, with D unresolved. Trimming pared 6 bases from V and 1 base from J, leaving 28 bases between. Germline values: CDR1 MDHEN, CDR2 SYDVKM. The CDR3 contains 20 residues.

V gene TRBV6-5 combines with J gene TRBJ1-2, with 9 bases aligning to TRBD1. The CDR3 covers 15 residues. Germline CDR1 reads MNHEY; CDR2 reads SVGAGI. Trimming at V came to 2 bases and at J to 4 bases, leaving 5 bases not matched to a gene. This CDR3 is CASSYTGTGRYGYTF. CDR3 nucleotide sequence: TGTGCCAGCAGTTACACCGGGACAGGGCGCTATGGCTACACCTTC.

This clone appeared once. The rearrangement links TRBV11-3 to TRBJ2-2, with D possibly being TRBD1 (6 bases). Germline V gene lookup returns CDR1 SGHNT and CDR2 YENEEA. This CDR3 has 13 residues. V was cut by 7 bases and J by 3 bases, with 9 bases left in between. CDR3 sequence: CASKDSYTGELFF. The DNA for the CDR3 is TGTGCCAGCAAGGACAGCTACACCGGGGAGCTGTTTTTT.

The rearrangement uses TRBV7-6 and TRBJ2-1; unclear D gene. The CDR3 has 10 amino acids. V lost 8 bases and J lost 5, with 4 bases in between. Germline values: CDR1 SGHVS, CDR2 FNYEAQ. The chain's CDR3 is CASGNNEQFF. CDR3 sequence (DNA): TGTGCCAGCGGGAACAATGAGCAGTTCTTC. Looking up the rest from reference TRBV7-6 and TRBJ2-1 gives the full variable domain: GAGVSQSPRYKVTKRGQDVALRCDPISGHVSLYWYRQALGQGPEFLTYFNYEAQQDKSGLPNDRFSAERPEGSISTLTIQRTEQRDSAMYRCASGNNEQFFGPGTRLTVL.